Below are 8 T cell receptor beta chains sequenced from a single sample in a study of blood T cell repertoires in COVID-19. The method was immunoSEQ multiplex PCR; TCRdb's version includes in-frame clones alone and lacks a portion of them. Among 300,000 to 400,000 clones, about nine tenths were seen once, and the ten largest hold less than 3%. The sequenced material came from peripheral blood. The receptors were sampled from a woman aged 25 to 39 with COVID-19, enrolled during active disease.

V and J are TRBV6-2 or TRBV6-3 and TRBJ2-7; D is possibly TRBD2 (7 bases). V gave up 2 bases and J gave up 4 bases, with 15 bases separating them. CDR3 length equals 15 residues. Germline loops: CDR1 MNHEY, CDR2 SVGEGT. The CDR3 is CASSYEAGGLYEQYF. CDR3 DNA sequence: TGTGCCAGCAGTTACGAGGCCGGGGGGCTTTACGAGCAGTACTTC.

This chain joins TRBV3-1 (or the pseudogene TRBV3-2) and TRBJ1-4; 7 bases are a match to TRBD1. The V segment lost 4 bases and the J segment 11 bases; nucleotides outside the gene matches: 13. This CDR3 comprises 15 residues. Germline V gene sequence: CDR1 LGHDT, CDR2 YNNKEL (reference sequence). The CDR3 DNA follows: TGTGCCAGCAGCCCCCGCCGGGACAGCTTTGGGAAACTGTTTTTT. Protein product: CASSPRRDSFGKLFF.

This sequence joins TRBV6-1 and TRBJ2-7, with 8 positions matching TRBD1. The CDR3 length is 16 residues. V lost 2 bases and J lost 4; bases outside the gene matches: 10. Germline V gene sequence: CDR1 MNHNS, CDR2 SASEGT. The DNA for the CDR3 is TGTGCCAGCAGTGAAAGGGTGGGGACAGGAACTTACGAGCAGTACTTC. Protein sequence: CASSERVGTGTYEQYF.

This clone was observed a single time. This rearrangement joins TRBV5-1 to TRBJ2-1, with 8 positions matching TRBD1. The CDR3 spans 16 residues. From germline, CDR1 is SGHRS and CDR2 YFSETQ. J gave up 1 base and V 0 bases, and 3 bases lay outside the gene matches. The CDR3 DNA is TGCGCCAGCAGCTTGGCCCAGGGGGCTTCCTACAATGAGCAGTTCTTC. It encodes CASSLAQGASYNEQFF.

V usage is TRBV27 and J usage is TRBJ2-7; a weak D match, TRBD1 (7 bases). Trimming removed 0 bases from V and 4 bases from J, with 13 bases in between. Germline CDR1 MNHEY, CDR2 SMNVEV (reference sequence). This CDR3 is 15 amino acids long. The CDR3 coding sequence is TGTGCCAGCAGTTTATCGATCCCAGGGGGGTACGAGCAGTACTTC. Its translation is CASSLSIPGGYEQYF.

This chain links TRBV23-1 with TRBJ2-3, with no clear D. TRBV23-1 has ORF status, its function being uncertain. The CDR3 loop spans 13 amino acids. V lost 6 bases and J lost 0, with 7 bases in between. DNA for the CDR3: TGCGCCAGCAGAGACAAAAGCACAGATACGCAGTATTTT. Translating gives CASRDKSTDTQYF.

This clone appeared once. The V gene is TRBV19, the J gene TRBJ1-4, with D hard to call. CDR1 and CDR2 from the germline V gene are LNHDA and SQIVND (reference sequence). Trimming removed 4 bases from V and 7 bases from J, with 19 bases in between. This CDR3 region has 16 residues. In nucleotides, the CDR3 is TGTGCCAGTAGTACCTCGACCGGTAGTGAGGGTGAAAAACTGTTTTTT. Amino acid sequence: CASSTSTGSEGEKLFF.

The rearrangement joins TRBV11-1 to TRBJ1-2; D gene ambiguous. The V end was cut by 1 base, the J end by 2 bases, with 8 bases between. CDR1 is SGHAT, CDR2 FQDESV, per germline (reference sequence). This CDR3 comprises 14 residues. The CDR3 loop reads CASSLDRTNYGYTF. DNA of the CDR3: TGTGCCAGCAGCTTAGACAGAACCAACTATGGCTACACCTTC. Filled out from reference TRBV11-1 and TRBJ1-2, the complete variable domain reads EAEVAQSPRYKITEKSQAVAFWCDPISGHATLYWYRQILGQGPELLVQFQDESVVDDSQLPKDRFSAERLKGVDSTLKIQPAELGDSAMYLCASSLDRTNYGYTFGSGTRLTVV.